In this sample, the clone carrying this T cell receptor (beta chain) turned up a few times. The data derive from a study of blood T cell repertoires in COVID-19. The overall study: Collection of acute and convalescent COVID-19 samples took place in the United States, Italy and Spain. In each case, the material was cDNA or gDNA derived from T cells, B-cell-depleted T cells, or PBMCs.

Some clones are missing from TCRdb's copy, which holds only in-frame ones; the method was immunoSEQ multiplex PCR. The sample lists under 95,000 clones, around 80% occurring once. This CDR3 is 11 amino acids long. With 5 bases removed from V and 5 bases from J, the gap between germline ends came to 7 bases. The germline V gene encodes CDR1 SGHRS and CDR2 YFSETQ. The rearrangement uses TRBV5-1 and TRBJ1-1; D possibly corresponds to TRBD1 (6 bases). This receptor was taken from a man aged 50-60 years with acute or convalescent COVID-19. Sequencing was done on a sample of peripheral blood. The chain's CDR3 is CASRDSTEAFF. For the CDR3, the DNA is TGCGCCAGCAGGGACAGTACTGAAGCTTTCTTT.